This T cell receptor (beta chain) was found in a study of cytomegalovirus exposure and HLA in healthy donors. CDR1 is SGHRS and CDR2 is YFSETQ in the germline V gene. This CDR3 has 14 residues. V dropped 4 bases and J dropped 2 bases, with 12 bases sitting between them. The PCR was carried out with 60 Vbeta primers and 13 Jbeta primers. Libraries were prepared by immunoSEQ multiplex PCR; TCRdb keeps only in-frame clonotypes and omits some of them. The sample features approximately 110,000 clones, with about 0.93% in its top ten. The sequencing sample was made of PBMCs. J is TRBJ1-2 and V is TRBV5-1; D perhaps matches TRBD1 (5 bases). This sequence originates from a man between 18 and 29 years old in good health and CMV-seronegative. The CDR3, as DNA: TGCGCCAGCAGCAACCCAGGGCAAAACTATGGCTACACCTTC. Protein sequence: CASSNPGQNYGYTF.